Here is one TCR beta chain with its context. Its specificity is unknown. This specimen comes from a study of OX40 agonist ivuxolimab in advanced cancers. Study at large: Intravenous ivuxolimab was administered to patients every 2 weeks at 0.01 to 10 mg/kg. Prior anti-PD-1, anti-PD-L1 or anti-CTLA-4 therapy did not bar entry, and 40% had some. Overall study results and limits: There were also nonresponders showing low normalized T-cell clonal expansion.

The CDR3 spans 16 residues. V was clipped by 5 bases and J by 8 bases; unmatched bases: 9. The germline CDR1 and CDR2 sequences are SNHLY and FYNNEI. Profiled with immunoSEQ multiplex PCR; TCRdb holds only in-frame clones, not every one. Among some 60,000 clones listed, about 86% were seen once. The specimen was CD4+ or CD8+ T cells sorted from blood, collected in a trial of the OX40 agonist ivuxolimab. This chain joins TRBV2 and TRBJ1-6; 10 bases align to TRBD1. The clonotype comes from an adult with an advanced solid tumor such as melanoma, head and neck, liver or kidney cancer. The CDR3 region has the DNA TGTGCCAGCAGTATAACCGGGACAGGGGTAGATTCACCCCTCCACTTT. Protein product: CASSITGTGVDSPLHF.